One and the same sample provided the 3 T cell receptor beta chains below, sequenced in a study of blood T cell repertoires in COVID-19. This table comes from immunoSEQ multiplex PCR, and its TCRdb copy is limited to in-frame clones, with some not included. The data show a few hundred thousand clones, 90% seen once. Sequencing used PBMCs or T cells enriched from blood (not recorded which). All receptors come from a man aged 18 to 35 who had recovered from COVID-19.

The chain links TRBV5-1 to TRBJ1-2; 8 bases are a match to TRBD1. Germline assignment: CDR1 SGHRS and CDR2 YFSETQ. Unmatched junction bases numbered 7, after V lost 3 bases and J lost 3 bases. This CDR3 spans 15 amino acids. The CDR3 sequence is CASSYGQGTHYGYTF. The CDR3 nucleotides read TGCGCCAGCAGCTACGGACAGGGAACTCACTATGGCTACACCTTC.

This clone was seen just once. V is TRBV4-1 and J is TRBJ1-3; D is unresolved. This CDR3 region has 17 residues. Germline values: CDR1 MGHRA, CDR2 YSYEKL. V lost 1 base and J 0 bases, leaving 13 bases between the germline ends. Written as DNA, the CDR3 is TGCGCCAGCAGCCAAGGTGGAGATCTCTTCTCTGGAAACACCATATATTTT. Protein product: CASSQGGDLFSGNTIYF.

The rearrangement joins TRBV3-1 (or the pseudogene TRBV3-2) to TRBJ1-5; D possibly corresponds to TRBD1 (5 bases). CDR3 length equals 17 residues. V was pared by 3 bases and J by 2 bases, with 17 bases between. CDR1 is LGHDT and CDR2 is YNNKEL in the germline V gene (reference sequence). CDR3 region: CASSHGSWGEGNQPQHF. CDR3 nucleotide sequence: TGTGCCAGCAGCCACGGGTCCTGGGGGGAGGGCAATCAGCCCCAGCATTTT.